The 27 T cell receptor beta chains presented below share a single source sample, sequenced in a study of blood T cells in healthy people across ages (dated by TCRdb to the mid-2010s). The method was 5' RACE. Instrument used: Illumina HiSeq 2500. A second PCR of roughly 7 to 12 cycles was run with a J-beta primer mix and a sample-barcoded 5' primer. Through fastp at Q25 and MiXCR, TCRdb rebuilt clones from the public reads, retaining in-frame beta chains. Each CDR3 protein appears once, grouped with its most common genes and DNA. The sample table contains 1.5 million to 2 million distinct CDR3 sequences; only one count was recorded for about 32% of them. Over 9% of the sample lies in the top ten. Specimen: blood. The receptors derive from a woman aged 25 to 45 in good health.

This chain uses TRBV20-1 with TRBJ2-3, with unresolved D. V lost 0 bases, J lost 11 bases, and 9 bases lay in between. CDR1 and CDR2 (germline): DFQATT, SNEGSKA (reference sequence). This CDR3 is 11 amino acids long. CDR3 residues: CSARDLWVQYF. CDR3 nucleotides: TGCAGTGCTAGAGATTTGTGGGTGCAGTATTTT.

J is TRBJ2-5 and V is TRBV6-5; tentatively, D is TRBD1 (6 bases). V was trimmed by 11 bases and J by 0 bases, leaving 10 bases between them. CDR1 and CDR2 from the germline V gene are MNHEY and SVGAGI. This CDR3 has 12 residues. In DNA, the CDR3 is TGTGCCGGCTACAGGGACCAAGAGACCCAGTACTTC. Translating gives CAGYRDQETQYF.

The J gene is TRBJ2-1, the V gene TRBV4-1; the match to TRBD2 covers 12 bases. Germline lookup yields CDR1 MGHRA and CDR2 YSYEKL. Trimming cost V 4 bases and J 8 bases; bases outside gene matches: 6. The CDR3 sequence is 15 residues long. The CDR3 loop reads CASSPTSGSFDEQFF. The CDR3 nucleotides read TGCGCCAGCAGCCCGACTAGCGGGAGCTTCGATGAGCAGTTCTTC.

This clonotype was counted at least ten times. This rearrangement joins TRBV7-2 to TRBJ2-3; no clear D gene. The germline CDR1 and CDR2 sequences are SGHTA and FQGNSA. V lost 3 bases and J lost 2, with 6 bases in between. The CDR3 has 13 residues. The CDR3, as DNA: TGTGCCAGCAGCTTTTTGAACACAGATACGCAGTATTTT. Protein sequence: CASSFLNTDTQYF. Full variable domain (rest looked up from reference TRBV7-2 and TRBJ2-3): GAGVSQSPSNKVTEKGKDVELRCDPISGHTALYWYRQSLGQGLEFLIYFQGNSAPDKSGLPSDRFSAERTGGSVSTLTIQRTQQEDSAVYLCASSFLNTDTQYFGPGTRLTVL.

This clonotype appeared many times. This chain links TRBV7-8 with TRBJ2-7; D is unclear. The germline gives CDR1 SGHVS, CDR2 FQNEAQ. Trimming removed 2 bases at V and 6 bases at J, with 14 bases between. This CDR3 is 14 amino acids long. This CDR3 reads CASSLYASWGEQYF. For the CDR3, the DNA is TGTGCCAGCAGCTTATATGCCAGTTGGGGCGAGCAGTACTTC. The variable domain in full, completed from reference TRBV7-8 and TRBJ2-7, reads GAGVSQSPRYKVAKRGQDVALRCDPISGHVSLFWYQQALGQGPEFLTYFQNEAQLDKSGLPSDRFFAERPEGSVSTLKIQRTQQEDSAVYLCASSLYASWGEQYFGPGTRLTVT.

This chain joins TRBV5-1 and TRBJ2-7, with D possibly called TRBD1 or TRBD2 (5 bases each). The germline V gene has CDR1 SGHRS and CDR2 YFSETQ. This CDR3 comprises 17 residues. V lost 0 bases and J lost 1, with 17 bases in between. CDR3 in amino acids: CASSLEGRWDGSYEQYF. The DNA for the CDR3 is TGCGCCAGCAGCTTGGAGGGGCGGTGGGACGGGTCCTACGAGCAGTACTTC.

The sample holds a few counts of this clonotype. The V and J genes are TRBV2 and TRBJ2-5; maybe TRBD2 (5 bases). The end of the DNA fits TRBJ2-7 better, so the J call may be wrong. From germline, CDR1 is SNHLY and CDR2 FYNNEI. The CDR3 length is 12 residues. The CDR3, as DNA: TGTGCCAGCAGTCCCGGGCGGGTCGAGCAGTACTTC. As protein: CASSPGRVEQYF.

The chain combines TRBV27 with TRBJ1-5, with D unclear. Trimming took off 5 bases at V and 2 bases at J, with 16 bases between the two ends. CDR1 and CDR2 from the germline V gene are MNHEY and SMNVEV (reference sequence). This CDR3 is 16 amino acids long. The CDR3 DNA reads TGTGCCAGCAGTCCCTCGACCGGAGAGCGCAATCAGCCCCAGCATTTT. Translation: CASSPSTGERNQPQHF.

This clonotype occurred a few times. This chain uses TRBV5-6 with TRBJ2-1; 8 bases agree with TRBD1. CDR3 size: 15 residues. After removal of 4 bases from V and 0 bases from J, the junction contained 3 bases not matched to a gene. Germline-derived CDR1 and CDR2 are SGHDT and YYEEEE. The CDR3 nucleotides read TGTGCCAGCAGCAACACAGGGGGCTCCTACAATGAGCAGTTCTTC. It is translated as CASSNTGGSYNEQFF.

This clonotype was recorded a few times. The rearrangement uses TRBV4-1 and TRBJ2-4, with 14 bases that match TRBD2. This CDR3 contains 16 residues. CDR1 is MGHRA and CDR2 is YSYEKL in the germline V gene. J lost 8 bases, V lost 4 bases, and 7 bases had no gene match. In nucleotides, the CDR3 is TGCGCCAGCAGCCTGGGACTAGCGGGAGCGGTGGACATTCAGTACTTC. Its protein is CASSLGLAGAVDIQYF.

The rearrangement joins TRBV20-1 to TRBJ2-1, with D unresolved. The V gene lost 4 bases and the J gene lost 4 bases, with 5 bases spanning the gap. CDR1 is DFQATT and CDR2 is SNEGSKA in the germline V gene (reference sequence). The length of the CDR3 is 11 residues. The DNA of the CDR3 is TGCAGTGCTATGGGTTACAATGAGCAGTTCTTC. It translates to CSAMGYNEQFF.

The chain uses TRBV7-3 and TRBJ2-7; 10 bases line up with TRBD2. The CDR3 contains 15 residues. Germline assignment: CDR1 SGHTA and CDR2 FQGTGA. Trimming took 4 bases from V and 2 from J; bases not matched to a gene: 5. The CDR3 is CASSSGLAAPYEQYF. The CDR3 DNA sequence: TGTGCCAGCAGCTCCGGACTAGCGGCCCCCTACGAGCAGTACTTC.

The genes are TRBV5-1 and TRBJ2-2, with TRBD1 identical over 7 bases. The CDR3 spans 15 residues. Germline lookup yields CDR1 SGHRS and CDR2 YFSETQ. V shed 4 bases and J 5 bases; nucleotides not matched to a gene: 8. CDR3 sequence reads: CASSPGGRRTGELFF. DNA of the CDR3: TGCGCCAGCAGCCCAGGGGGTAGGAGGACCGGGGAGCTGTTTTTT.

The genes are TRBV28 and TRBJ2-7, with 10 bases matching TRBD1. Trimming at V came to 6 bases and at J to 3 bases, leaving 8 bases not matched to a gene. Germline CDR1 is MDHEN and CDR2 is SYDVKM. There are 15 residues in the CDR3. CDR3 bases: TGTGCCAGCAGGAGGACAGGGGGGGTCGGCTACGAGCAGTACTTC. It codes for CASRRTGGVGYEQYF.

The chain joins TRBV3-1 to TRBJ1-2; a possible D gene is TRBD1 (5 bases). Germline CDR1 reads LGHDT; CDR2 reads YNNKEL (reference sequence). With 5 bases removed from V and 3 bases from J, the gap between germline ends came to 13 bases. The CDR3 loop spans 14 amino acids. CDR3 residues: CASSSRASDYGYTF. CDR3 coding DNA: TGTGCCAGCAGCTCCAGGGCAAGTGACTATGGCTACACCTTC.

The table lists this clonotype with many counts. The chain is built from TRBV14 and TRBJ1-2, with TRBD1 matching 7 bases. Germline CDR1 is SGHDN and CDR2 is FVKESK. Trimming removed 2 bases from V and 8 bases from J; junction bases left unmatched: 14. CDR3 length: 16 residues. CDR3 coding DNA: TGTGCCAGCAGCCAACTAGGACAGGAGTTAAAAGACGGCTACACCTTC. Its protein product is CASSQLGQELKDGYTF.

This clonotype occurred a few times. The chain recombines TRBV4-1 with TRBJ1-5; D not resolved. CDR1 MGHRA and CDR2 YSYEKL come from the germline V gene. The CDR3 has 18 amino acids. The V gene lost 2 bases and the J gene lost 2 bases, with 19 bases spanning the gap. This CDR3 reads CASSQFDPSERGNQPQHF. The CDR3 DNA reads as TGCGCCAGCAGCCAATTTGACCCTAGTGAGAGGGGCAATCAGCCCCAGCATTTT.

The chain uses TRBV27 and TRBJ2-5, with D hard to call. This CDR3 region has 15 residues. Germline V gene sequence: CDR1 MNHEY, CDR2 SMNVEV (reference sequence). The ends were cut back, 2 bases at V and 2 bases at J, with 12 bases in the middle. The CDR3 loop reads CASSLDGIGQETQYF. The CDR3, as DNA: TGTGCCAGCAGTTTAGATGGGATAGGACAAGAGACCCAGTACTTC.

In regard to this clonotype: The CDR3 ends on some other residue instead of the conserved phenylalanine or tryptophan, so this is likely a read error. V is TRBV20-1 and J is TRBJ2-5; tentatively, D is TRBD1 (6 bases). The J call could be wrong; TRBJ2-7 is a better fit for the DNA end. Per the germline V gene, CDR1 is DFQATT and CDR2 is SNEGSKA (reference sequence). CDR3 size: 14 residues. Here the CDR3 DNA reads TGCAGTGCTAGTTCCCCGGACAGTGCCTACGAGCAGTACCTC. It encodes CSASSPDSAYEQYL.

The V and J genes are TRBV4-2 and TRBJ2-1, with 8 bases fitting TRBD1. Unmatched junction bases numbered 8, after V lost 4 bases and J lost 6 bases. The CDR3 extends over 15 amino acids. Germline V lookup: CDR1 LGHNA, CDR2 YNFKEQ. CDR3 residues: CASSPPGTGSNEQFF. Here the CDR3 DNA reads TGTGCCAGCAGCCCCCCCGGGACAGGCTCCAATGAGCAGTTCTTC.

Details on this clonotype: A much larger clone differs by one base, so this may be a read error. The chain carries TRBV29-1 and TRBJ2-1; D is uncertain. Deletions cut 4 bases from V and 9 bases from J, with 10 bases between. The CDR3 is 11 amino acids. The V gene's germline CDR1 is SQVTM and CDR2 ANQGSEA. The CDR3 loop is CSVGWVGEQFF. The CDR3 nucleotides read TGCAGCGTTGGTTGGGTCGGTGAGCAGTTCTTC.

The chain couples TRBV12-3 or TRBV12-4 to TRBJ2-5; no firm D call. The CDR3 contains 16 residues. Trimming pared 6 bases from V and 5 bases from J, leaving 22 bases between. This chain's CDR3 is CASSTRPAGNEETQYF. The CDR3 DNA is TGTGCCAGCAGCACAAGACCGGCCGGCAATGAGGAGACCCAGTACTTC.

This clonotype occurred a few times. V usage is TRBV7-3 and J usage is TRBJ1-1; unclear D gene. With 2 bases removed from V and 0 bases from J, the gap between germline ends came to 10 bases. Germline V gene lookup returns CDR1 SGHTA and CDR2 FQGTGA. CDR3 length equals 15 residues. The chain's CDR3 is CASSLGPRLNTEAFF. CDR3 DNA sequence: TGTGCCAGCAGCTTAGGACCGCGACTGAACACTGAAGCTTTCTTT.

This clonotype was seen more than once but under ten times. The V call is TRBV5-1, the J call TRBJ1-1, with 9 bases aligning to TRBD1. The germline gives CDR1 SGHRS, CDR2 YFSETQ. V was pared by 2 bases and J by 5 bases, with 4 bases of the junction left unmatched. This CDR3 has 14 amino acids. CDR3 residues: CASSFKQGATEAFF. In DNA form, the CDR3 reads TGCGCCAGCAGCTTTAAACAGGGGGCGACTGAAGCTTTCTTT.

The chain recombines TRBV6-9 with TRBJ2-5; TRBD1 agrees at 8 bases. CDR1 MNHGY and CDR2 SVAAGI come from the germline V gene. This CDR3 has 16 amino acids. With 11 bases clipped from V and 1 base from J, the junction kept 15 bases outside the gene matches. CDR3 protein: CAVHVEPGQVQETQYF. The CDR3 region has the DNA TGTGCCGTCCACGTCGAACCGGGACAGGTCCAAGAGACCCAGTACTTC.

CDR3 loop: CASSPLPVENEKLFF. The CDR3 DNA follows: TGTGCCAGCAGCCCCCTTCCCGTCGAAAATGAAAAACTGTTTTTT. The chain carries TRBV4-2 and TRBJ1-4, with D hard to call. The CDR3 runs to 15 residues. V dropped 4 bases and J dropped 5 bases, with 14 bases sitting between them. Germline CDR1 is LGHNA and CDR2 is YNFKEQ.

The chain has TRBV20-1 and TRBJ1-5; 7 bases agree with TRBD1. Per the germline V gene, CDR1 is DFQATT and CDR2 is SNEGSKA (reference sequence). With V trimmed by 6 bases and J by 0 bases, 5 bases remained unmatched. This CDR3 spans 14 amino acids. The CDR3 DNA sequence: TGCAGTGCGCAGACAGGGAATAGCAATCAGCCCCAGCATTTT. Its translation is CSAQTGNSNQPQHF.